One sample yielded the 15 T cell receptor beta chains listed below, sequenced in a study of T cell repertoires in cytomegalovirus infection. TCRdb reprocessed the reads via MiXCR and lists one record per CDR3 protein. The repertoire consists of 300,000 to 400,000 distinct CDR3 sequences, with almost 30% occurring once and the leading ten covering about 19%. These TCRs are of unknown antigen specificity. The sample was cultured PBMCs, taken from culture after CMV antigen stimulation. These receptors all come from a human donor in good health (CMV status not recorded). Some clones in this sample may be carry-over from other donors' samples.

The V call is TRBV6-1, the J call TRBJ2-1; D unclear. Trimming left V 2 bases short and J 8 bases short, with 16 bases between. The CDR3 is made up of 15 amino acids. The germline CDR1 and CDR2 sequences are MNHNS and SASEGT. CDR3 bases: TGTGCCAGCAGTGAAATGGTAGCCTCCGGACATGAGCAGTTCTTC. It specifies CASSEMVASGHEQFF.

This sequence joins TRBV20-1 and TRBJ1-3; no firm D call. The CDR3 is 14 amino acids. From germline, CDR1 is DFQATT and CDR2 SNEGSKA (reference sequence). The ends were cut back, 3 bases at V and 0 bases at J, with 9 bases in the middle. The CDR3 DNA sequence: TGCAGTGCTAGGCGAGGCTTCTCTGGAAACACCATATATTTT. Translated, it gives CSARRGFSGNTIYF.

In this sample, this clonotype turned up many times. In DNA form, the CDR3 reads TGTGCCAGCAGTGAATATGCTCCCTCAGGGACTAGCGGGGGATACCAAGAGACCCAGTACTTC. Translation: CASSEYAPSGTSGGYQETQYF. The chain uses TRBV6-1 and TRBJ2-5; 14 bases align to TRBD2. The germline gives CDR1 MNHNS, CDR2 SASEGT. Losses at the gene ends were 2 bases for V and 0 bases for J; bases not matched to a gene: 14. The CDR3 runs to 21 residues.

This clonotype has a handful of counts. The CDR3: CASSLVAGGTGELFF. The DNA of the CDR3 is TGTGCCAGCAGTTTAGTAGCAGGCGGCACCGGGGAGCTGTTTTTT. The V gene is TRBV27, the J gene TRBJ2-2, with D unclear. This CDR3 contains 15 residues. Deletions cut 2 bases from V and 4 bases from J, with 11 bases between. Germline CDR1 is MNHEY and CDR2 is SMNVEV (reference sequence).

This clonotype was seen only a few times. The gene calls are TRBV9 and TRBJ2-7; TRBD2 matches 10 bases. Trimming cost V 3 bases and J 7 bases; bases outside gene matches: 10. CDR1 is SGDLS, CDR2 YYNGEE, per germline. The CDR3 length is 15 residues. For the CDR3, the DNA is TGTGCCAGCAGCGGGACCTCAGCGGGGGGGCTTGAGCAGTACTTC. Translation gives CASSGTSAGGLEQYF. Together with reference TRBV9 and TRBJ2-7, the CDR3 gives the full variable domain: DSGVTQTPKHLITATGQRVTLRCSPRSGDLSVYWYQQSLDQGLQFLIQYYNGEERAKGNILERFSAQQFPDLHSELNLSSLELGDSALYFCASSGTSAGGLEQYFGPGTRLTVT.

This clonotype has only a few counts. The gene calls are TRBV28 and TRBJ1-3; TRBD1 matches 7 bases. CDR3 length equals 15 residues. The germline V gene encodes CDR1 MDHEN and CDR2 SYDVKM. V lost 6 bases and J lost 0; bases outside the gene matches: 5. The CDR3 sequence: CASSTGTASGNTIYF. In DNA form, the CDR3 reads TGTGCCAGCAGCACCGGGACAGCCTCTGGAAACACCATATATTTT.

This chain joins TRBV5-6 and TRBJ2-1; tentative D call: TRBD1 (6 bases). This CDR3 comprises 15 residues. The V end was cut by 0 bases, the J end by 3 bases, with 10 bases between. The germline gives CDR1 SGHDT, CDR2 YYEEEE. The DNA for the CDR3 is TGTGCCAGCAGCTTGGGCAGGGGTCGCTACAATGAGCAGTTCTTC. It yields the protein CASSLGRGRYNEQFF.

This clonotype was recorded at least ten times. The chain joins TRBV7-8 to TRBJ2-1; 7 bases fit TRBD2. The CDR3 is made up of 16 amino acids. Germline V gene sequence: CDR1 SGHVS, CDR2 FQNEAQ. With V trimmed by 4 bases and J by 7 bases, 13 bases remained unmatched. The CDR3 DNA sequence: TGTGCCAGCAGCTCCTCGCCGGGACTAACGATTAATGAGCAGTTCTTC. As protein: CASSSSPGLTINEQFF.

This clonotype was seen a handful of times. The J gene is TRBJ1-5, the V gene TRBV20-1; D might be TRBD1 (5 bases). The CDR3 contains 17 residues. Germline CDR1 reads DFQATT; CDR2 reads SNEGSKA (reference sequence). V was trimmed by 1 base and J by 1 base, leaving 17 bases between them. The CDR3 DNA reads TGCAGTGCTAGAGTCCCCGGAGGGGCGAGAAGCAATCAGCCCCAGCATTTT. As protein: CSARVPGGARSNQPQHF.

This clonotype was counted only a few times. The V call is TRBV7-9, the J call TRBJ2-7; D ambiguous. The length of the CDR3 is 14 residues. V gave up 1 base and J gave up 2 bases, with 9 bases separating them. Germline values: CDR1 SEHNR, CDR2 FQNEAQ (reference sequence). Here the CDR3 DNA reads TGTGCCAGCAGCTTAGAGGGTGGGGCCTACGAGCAGTACTTC. Translating gives CASSLEGGAYEQYF.

The chain links TRBV7-3 to TRBJ2-2; D unclear. This CDR3 has 13 amino acids. CDR1 and CDR2 (germline): SGHTA, FQGTGA. The germline V and J ends were trimmed by 2 bases and 5 bases, with 6 bases remaining between them. The CDR3 loop is CASSLSATGELFF. DNA for the CDR3: TGTGCCAGCAGCTTATCCGCGACCGGGGAGCTGTTTTTT.

This clonotype was recorded a few times. Here the CDR3 reads CASSLLGGTGNTIYF. CDR3 DNA sequence: TGTGCCAGCAGCCTCCTTGGGGGAACTGGAAACACCATATATTTT. The chain uses TRBV7-2 and TRBJ1-3; possible D gene TRBD1, 5 bases. The length of the CDR3 is 15 residues. The V end lost 5 bases, the J end lost 2 bases, and 13 bases lay between the germline ends. Germline V gives CDR1 SGHTA, CDR2 FQGNSA.

V and J are TRBV5-1 and TRBJ2-7, with D maybe TRBD1 (6 bases). The CDR3 consists of 14 residues. Per germline, CDR1 SGHRS and CDR2 YFSETQ. Trimming removed 0 bases from V and 3 bases from J, with 10 bases in between. The CDR3 sequence: CASSLGGPGYEQYF. The CDR3 DNA follows: TGCGCCAGCAGCTTGGGGGGGCCCGGCTACGAGCAGTACTTC.

The chain carries TRBV5-4 and TRBJ2-2, with D unresolved. The V and J ends lost 4 bases and 2 bases respectively, with 6 bases between them. CDR3 length equals 13 residues. CDR1 is SGHNT and CDR2 is YYREEE in the germline V gene (reference sequence). CDR3 sequence (DNA): TGTGCCAGCAGCCGGCGAAACACCGGGGAGCTGTTTTTT. It is translated as CASSRRNTGELFF.

This clonotype was seen only a few times. This chain uses TRBV7-3 with TRBJ2-1, with D perhaps TRBD1 or TRBD2 (5 bases each). There are 14 residues in the CDR3. V shed 7 bases and J shed 6 bases, with 16 bases lying between them. CDR1 is SGHTA and CDR2 is FQGTGA in the germline V gene. CDR3 region: CASTEGRISNEQFF. CDR3 nucleotide sequence: TGTGCCAGCACCGAGGGACGGATAAGCAATGAGCAGTTCTTC.